This T cell receptor (beta chain) comes out of a study of neurological immune-mediated disorders. As for time point: technical triplicate 1. 5'RACE with 10-nucleotide random UMIs generated the cDNA. Over 160 million TCR-beta sequences from 15-18 subjects came from every sequencing run. TCRdb analysed the 5' RACE reads with MiXCR anew, one entry per CDR3 protein. The table records about 38,000 distinct CDR3 sequences, 11% of them present only once. At least ten counts were recorded for this clonotype. The CDR3 spans 14 residues. CDR1 is SGHRS and CDR2 is YFSETQ in the germline V gene. J gave up 1 base and V 4 bases, and 4 bases lay outside the gene matches.

This rearrangement joins TRBV5-1 to TRBJ2-5; TRBD1 matches 7 bases. This TCR was recovered from a man between 60 and 70 years old with HTLV-1-associated myelopathy (HAM/TSP). Sequenced: PBMCs. The CDR3 spells CASSTGEVQETQYF. The CDR3 region has the DNA TGCGCCAGCAGCACAGGGGAAGTCCAAGAGACCCAGTACTTC.